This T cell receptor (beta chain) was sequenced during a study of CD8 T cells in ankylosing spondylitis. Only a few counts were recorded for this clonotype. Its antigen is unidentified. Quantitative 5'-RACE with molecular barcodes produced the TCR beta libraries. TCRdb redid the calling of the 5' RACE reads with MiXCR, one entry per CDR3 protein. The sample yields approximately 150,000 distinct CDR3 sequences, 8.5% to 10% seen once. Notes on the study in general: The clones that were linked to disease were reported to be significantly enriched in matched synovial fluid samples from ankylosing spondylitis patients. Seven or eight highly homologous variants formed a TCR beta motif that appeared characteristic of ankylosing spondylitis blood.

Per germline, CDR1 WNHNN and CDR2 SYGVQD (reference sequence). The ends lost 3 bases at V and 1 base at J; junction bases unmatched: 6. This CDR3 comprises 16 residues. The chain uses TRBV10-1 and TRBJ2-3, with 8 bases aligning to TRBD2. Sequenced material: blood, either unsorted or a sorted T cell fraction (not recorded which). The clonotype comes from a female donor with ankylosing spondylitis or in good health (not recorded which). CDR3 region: CASSDLAGMGTDTQYF. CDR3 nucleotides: TGCGCCAGCAGTGATTTAGCGGGAATGGGCACAGATACGCAGTATTTT.